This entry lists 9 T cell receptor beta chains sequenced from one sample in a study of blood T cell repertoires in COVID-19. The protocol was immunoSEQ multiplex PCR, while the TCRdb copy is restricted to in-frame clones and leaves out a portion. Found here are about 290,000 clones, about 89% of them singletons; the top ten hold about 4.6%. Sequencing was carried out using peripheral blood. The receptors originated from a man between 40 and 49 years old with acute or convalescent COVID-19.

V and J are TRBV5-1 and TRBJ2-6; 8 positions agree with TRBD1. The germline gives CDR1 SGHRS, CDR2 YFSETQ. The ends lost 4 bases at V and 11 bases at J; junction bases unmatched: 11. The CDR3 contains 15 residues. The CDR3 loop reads CASSPEGGQADVLTF. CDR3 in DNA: TGCGCCAGCAGCCCGGAAGGGGGACAGGCGGACGTCCTGACTTTC.

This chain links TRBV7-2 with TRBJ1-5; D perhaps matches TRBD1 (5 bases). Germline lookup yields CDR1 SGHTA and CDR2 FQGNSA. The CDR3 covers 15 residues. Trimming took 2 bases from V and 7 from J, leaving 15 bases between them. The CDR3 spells CASSLSGGSGQPQHF. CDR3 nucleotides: TGTGCCAGCAGCTTATCGGGGGGATCGGGCCAGCCCCAGCATTTT.

This CDR3 is CASSQAGLGNTIYF. CDR3 nucleotides: TGTGCCAGCAGCCAAGCAGGCCTCGGAAACACCATATATTTT. This chain links TRBV3-1 (or the pseudogene TRBV3-2) with TRBJ1-3; D not certain. The CDR3 runs 14 residues. V was trimmed by 1 base and J by 4 bases, leaving 8 bases between them. Germline-derived CDR1 and CDR2 are LGHDT and YNNKEL (reference sequence).

CDR3 region: CASSAGQGNQPQHF. DNA of the CDR3: TGTGCCAGCAGCGCCGGACAGGGGAATCAGCCCCAGCATTTT. The chain employs TRBV2 and TRBJ1-5; the match to TRBD1 covers 9 bases. This CDR3 is 14 amino acids long. V lost 6 bases, J lost 4 bases, and 4 bases stayed unmatched. CDR1 and CDR2 (germline): SNHLY, FYNNEI.

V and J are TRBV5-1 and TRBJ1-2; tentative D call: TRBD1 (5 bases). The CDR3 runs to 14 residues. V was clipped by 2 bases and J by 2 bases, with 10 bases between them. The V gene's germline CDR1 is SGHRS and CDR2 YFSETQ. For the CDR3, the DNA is TGCGCCAGCAGCTTACAGACAGAAAACTATGGCTACACCTTC. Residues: CASSLQTENYGYTF. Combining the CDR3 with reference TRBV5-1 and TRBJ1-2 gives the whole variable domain KAGVTQTPRYLIKTRGQQVTLSCSPISGHRSVSWYQQTPGQGLQFLFEYFSETQRNKGNFPGRFSGRQFSNSRSEMNVSTLELGDSALYLCASSLQTENYGYTFGSGTRLTVV.

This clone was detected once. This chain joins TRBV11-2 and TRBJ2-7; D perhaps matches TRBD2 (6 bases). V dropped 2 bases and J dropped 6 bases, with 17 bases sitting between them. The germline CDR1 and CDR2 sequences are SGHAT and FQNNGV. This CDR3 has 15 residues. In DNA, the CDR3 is TGTGCCAGCAGCTTATCCGTCGGGGGTTTAGGCGAGCAGTACTTC. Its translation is CASSLSVGGLGEQYF. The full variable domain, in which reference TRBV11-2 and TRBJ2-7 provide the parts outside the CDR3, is EAGVAQSPRYKIIEKRQSVAFWCNPISGHATLYWYQQILGQGPKLLIQFQNNGVVDDSQLPKDRFSAERLKGVDSTLKIQPAKLEDSAVYLCASSLSVGGLGEQYFGPGTRLTVT.

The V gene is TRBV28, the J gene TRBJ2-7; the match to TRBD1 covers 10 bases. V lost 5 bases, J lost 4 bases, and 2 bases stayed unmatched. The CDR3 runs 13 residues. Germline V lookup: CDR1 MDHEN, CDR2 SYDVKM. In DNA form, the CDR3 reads TGTGCCAGCAGTCCGGGACAGGGGTACGAGCAGTACTTC. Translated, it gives CASSPGQGYEQYF.

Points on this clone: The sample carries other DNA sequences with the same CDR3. CDR3 amino acids: CAWSVGGGTEAFF. CDR3 in DNA: TGTGCCTGGAGTGTGGGAGGGGGCACTGAAGCTTTCTTT. The chain links TRBV30 to TRBJ1-1, with D possibly being TRBD1 (6 bases). Looked up from germline, CDR1 is GTSNPN and CDR2 is SVGIG (reference sequence). The CDR3 covers 13 residues. V was trimmed by 0 bases and J by 4 bases, leaving 9 bases between them. The whole variable domain, remainder taken from reference TRBV30 and TRBJ1-1, is SQTIHQWPATLVQPVGSPLSLECTVEGTSNPNLYWYRQAAGRGLQLLFYSVGIGQISSEVPQNLSASRPQDRQFILSSKKLLLSDSGFYLCAWSVGGGTEAFFGQGTRLTVV.

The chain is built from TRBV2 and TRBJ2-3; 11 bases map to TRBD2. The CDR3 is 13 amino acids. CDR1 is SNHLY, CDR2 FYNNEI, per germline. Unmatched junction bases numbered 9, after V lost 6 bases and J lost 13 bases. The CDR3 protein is CASRVIAGGPEYF. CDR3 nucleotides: TGTGCCAGCAGGGTAATAGCGGGGGGGCCCGAGTATTTT.